These 8 T cell receptor beta chains originate from one sample sequenced in a study of shared clonotypes between healthy human individuals. Profiling relied on immunoSEQ multiplex PCR, and the TCRdb table lists in-frame clones only, not all of them. In the table there are about 600,000 clones, 95% to 98% of which are singletons. Sequencing was done on a sample of naive CD4+ T cells sorted from blood. As for subset: CD45RA+ positively selected. The receptors derive from a woman in her thirties in good health.

The chain carries TRBV7-6 and TRBJ2-1; 10 bases are a match to TRBD2. The CDR3 spans 17 residues. Per the germline V gene, CDR1 is SGHVS and CDR2 is FNYEAQ. The trim removed 5 bases at V and 3 bases at J, leaving 10 bases unmatched. The CDR3 protein is CASSPAASGRVYNEQFF. The CDR3 DNA sequence: TGTGCCAGCAGCCCGGCGGCTAGCGGGAGAGTCTACAATGAGCAGTTCTTC. The full variable domain, completed using reference TRBV7-6 and TRBJ2-1, is GAGVSQSPRYKVTKRGQDVALRCDPISGHVSLYWYRQALGQGPEFLTYFNYEAQQDKSGLPNDRFSAERPEGSISTLTIQRTEQRDSAMYRCASSPAASGRVYNEQFFGPGTRLTVL.

This chain uses TRBV7-3 with TRBJ2-2; D not certain. The V end was cut by 4 bases, the J end by 6 bases, with 15 bases between. CDR3 length equals 15 residues. From germline, CDR1 is SGHTA and CDR2 FQGTGA. CDR3 sequence reads: CASSSFGSNAGELFF. In nucleotides, the CDR3 is TGTGCCAGCAGCTCCTTCGGATCTAATGCCGGGGAGCTGTTTTTT.

The chain has TRBV7-2 and TRBJ2-7; the D gene is possibly TRBD1 (5 bases). There are 14 residues in the CDR3. Germline-derived CDR1 and CDR2 are SGHTA and FQGNSA. V was clipped by 1 base and J by 3 bases, with 10 bases between them. The CDR3 nucleotides are TGTGCCAGCAGCTTAGGGCAGGGCCTCTACGAGCAGTACTTC. This codes for CASSLGQGLYEQYF.

The chain couples TRBV28 to TRBJ1-2; D call uncertain. CDR3 length: 14 residues. Germline V CDR1 and CDR2: MDHEN, SYDVKM. V lost 5 bases and J 4 bases, leaving 14 bases between the germline ends. The CDR3 loop reads CASSIRTSGYGYTF. DNA of the CDR3: TGTGCCAGCAGTATAAGGACCTCCGGCTATGGCTACACCTTC.

The chain carries TRBV18 and TRBJ1-1; 8 bases are shared with TRBD1. The CDR3 runs to 12 residues. The V and J ends lost 3 bases and 8 bases, in that order; junction bases with no gene match: 2. The germline gives CDR1 KGHSH, CDR2 LQKENI. The CDR3 sequence: CASSPGTGEAFF. The CDR3 DNA is TGTGCCAGCTCACCCGGGACAGGAGAAGCTTTCTTT.

The CDR3 DNA reads TGTGCCAGCAGTCGCGACGACAACTCTGGAAACACCATATATTTT. This translates into CASSRDDNSGNTIYF. V is TRBV28 and J is TRBJ1-3, with D uncertain. V shed 5 bases and J shed 0 bases, with 11 bases lying between them. The CDR3 sequence is 15 residues long. The germline CDR1 and CDR2 sequences are MDHEN and SYDVKM.

The rearrangement links TRBV6-1 to TRBJ1-5; 7 bases map to TRBD1. From germline, CDR1 is MNHNS and CDR2 SASEGT. V gave up 0 bases and J gave up 0 bases; unmatched junction bases: 8. This CDR3 has 18 residues. The CDR3 loop reads CASSEAMETGTSNQPQHF. The CDR3 nucleotides are TGTGCCAGCAGTGAAGCGATGGAGACAGGGACTAGCAATCAGCCCCAGCATTTT.

The rearrangement joins TRBV5-4 to TRBJ1-2; 7 bases are a match to TRBD1. The CDR3 loop spans 17 amino acids. J was trimmed by 0 bases and V by 0 bases; bases with no gene match: 8. Looked up from germline, CDR1 is SGHNT and CDR2 is YYREEE (reference sequence). The CDR3 sequence is CASSLASGTDSNYGYTF. The CDR3 DNA reads TGTGCCAGCAGCTTGGCCTCCGGGACAGATTCTAACTATGGCTACACCTTC.